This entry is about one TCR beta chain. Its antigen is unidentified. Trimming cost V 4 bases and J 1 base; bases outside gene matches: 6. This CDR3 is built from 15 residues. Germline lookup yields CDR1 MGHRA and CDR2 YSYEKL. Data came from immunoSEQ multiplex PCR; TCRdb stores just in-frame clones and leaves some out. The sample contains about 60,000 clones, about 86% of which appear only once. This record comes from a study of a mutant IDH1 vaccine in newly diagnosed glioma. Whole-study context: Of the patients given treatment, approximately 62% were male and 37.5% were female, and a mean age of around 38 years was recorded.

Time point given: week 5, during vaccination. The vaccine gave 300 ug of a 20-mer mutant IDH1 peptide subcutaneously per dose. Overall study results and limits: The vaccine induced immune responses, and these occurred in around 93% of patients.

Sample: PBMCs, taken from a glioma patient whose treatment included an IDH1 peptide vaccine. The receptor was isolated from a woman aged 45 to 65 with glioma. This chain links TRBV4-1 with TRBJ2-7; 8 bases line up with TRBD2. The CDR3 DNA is TGCGCCAGCAGCCCCGCGGGGGGAGCATCCTACGAGCAGTACTTC. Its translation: CASSPAGGASYEQYF.